Here is one T cell receptor beta chain with its context. The source of the sample is a study of blood T cell repertoires in COVID-19. Background on the study: Samples representing acute and convalescent COVID-19 were sourced from the United States, Italy and Spain. Sources were T cells, B-cell-depleted T cells, or PBMCs; the material itself was cDNA or gDNA.

Per the original data handling: Amplification of reference gene primers was used by the study to estimate nucleated cell counts. Clones were read by immunoSEQ multiplex PCR, and TCRdb kept only the in-frame ones, dropping some. V, J and clone size are taken as reported in that table, and D and trimming were inferred from the DNA itself. Altogether 250,000 to 300,000 clones are present, 89% being singletons, with the ten largest covering 4% to 5%. The germline V gene encodes CDR1 LNHDA and CDR2 SQIVND (reference sequence). The CDR3 runs 13 residues. Trimming took 3 bases from V and 10 from J, leaving 13 bases between them.

The specimen sequenced was peripheral blood. This TCR was recovered from a woman in her thirties or forties who had recovered from COVID-19. The gene calls are TRBV19 and TRBJ1-5; a possible D gene is TRBD1 (5 bases). The CDR3 DNA reads TGTGCCAGTAGTATGGGCAGGGTGGAACCCCAGCATTTT. Its translation is CASSMGRVEPQHF.